The clone carrying this T cell receptor beta chain was detected only a few times. Its antigen remains unidentified. This specimen comes from a study of cytotoxic CD8 clonotypes in ibrutinib-treated CLL. Broader study findings: Treatment left the uncommon public clonotypes either contracted or stable in frequency.

Method: immunoSEQ multiplex PCR; TCRdb's copy keeps in-frame clones and lacks some. The sample includes 150,000 to 200,000 clones, 84% of them seen just once. The V gene's germline CDR1 is MNHNS and CDR2 SASEGT. This CDR3 comprises 15 residues. V was trimmed by 2 bases and J by 7 bases, leaving 14 bases between them. The TCR was taken from a human donor with chronic lymphocytic leukemia. Sample: PBMCs, taken after 24 months of ibrutinib treatment. The chain couples TRBV6-1 to TRBJ1-4; D unclear. The CDR3 region is CASSEMAVSGEKLFF. The CDR3 coding sequence is TGTGCCAGCAGTGAAATGGCTGTGTCCGGTGAAAAACTGTTTTTT.